The 15 T cell receptor beta chains below come from one sample, sequenced in a study of OX40 agonist ivuxolimab in advanced cancers. Measured with immunoSEQ multiplex PCR; TCRdb has only the in-frame clones, and not every one. The table has about 50,000 clones, about 80% seen once. The material was CD4+ or CD8+ T cells sorted from blood, obtained in a trial of the OX40 agonist ivuxolimab. Receptor source: an adult with an advanced solid tumor such as melanoma, head and neck, liver or kidney cancer.

V gene TRBV19 combines with J gene TRBJ1-5; 9 bases match TRBD1. The germline gives CDR1 LNHDA, CDR2 SQIVND (reference sequence). The trim removed 4 bases at V and 2 bases at J, leaving 9 bases unmatched. CDR3 length: 17 amino acids. CDR3 nucleotides: TGTGCCAGTAGTACGCTACAGGGGGCCCTGGGCAATCAGCCCCAGCATTTT. This encodes CASSTLQGALGNQPQHF.

The chain combines TRBV27 with TRBJ2-2, with TRBD1 matching over 9 bases. The CDR3 contains 17 residues. Per the germline V gene, CDR1 is MNHEY and CDR2 is SMNVEV (reference sequence). J lost 4 bases, V lost 0 bases, and 6 bases had no gene match. CDR3 sequence reads: CASSLSPGQGGTGELFF. As DNA, the CDR3 is TGTGCCAGCAGTTTATCGCCGGGACAGGGCGGCACCGGGGAGCTGTTTTTT.

This clone was seen a single time. V usage is TRBV6-1 and J usage is TRBJ1-2; a possible D gene is TRBD1 (6 bases). With 5 bases removed from V and 7 bases from J, the gap between germline ends came to 14 bases. The germline gives CDR1 MNHNS, CDR2 SASEGT. This CDR3 contains 13 residues. The CDR3 reads CASSHPPGAGYTF. CDR3 bases: TGTGCCAGCAGTCACCCTCCAGGGGCTGGCTACACCTTC.

This clone was seen a single time. The chain carries TRBV27 and TRBJ1-5; tentative D call: TRBD1 (5 bases). There are 13 residues in the CDR3. Germline-derived CDR1 and CDR2 are MNHEY and SMNVEV (reference sequence). V was shortened by 3 bases and J by 5 bases, with 8 bases between the two germline ends. The CDR3 loop reads CASSLSRDQPQHF. CDR3 coding DNA: TGTGCCAGCAGTTTGAGCAGGGATCAGCCCCAGCATTTT.

The chain has TRBV5-5 and TRBJ2-3; D is ambiguous. The CDR3 consists of 14 residues. The ends were cut back, 1 base at V and 2 bases at J, with 8 bases in the middle. Germline V gene sequence: CDR1 SGHKS, CDR2 YYEKEE (reference sequence). CDR3 amino acids: CASSLNRNTDTQYF. The CDR3 DNA reads TGTGCCAGCAGCTTGAACCGAAACACAGATACGCAGTATTTT.

The CDR3 loop is CASSPGQLVYGYTF. The CDR3 DNA reads as TGTGCCAGCTCACCCGGACAGTTGGTGTATGGCTACACCTTC. The J gene is TRBJ1-2, the V gene TRBV18; D is possibly TRBD1 (6 bases). Looked up from germline, CDR1 is KGHSH and CDR2 is LQKENI. The CDR3 contains 14 residues. The V end lost 3 bases, the J end lost 5 bases, and 13 bases lay between the germline ends.

The chain carries TRBV6-5 and TRBJ2-7; 7 bases agree with TRBD1. The V gene's germline CDR1 is MNHEY and CDR2 SVGAGI. The ends lost 2 bases at V and 6 bases at J; junction bases unmatched: 1. This CDR3 has 12 residues. The CDR3 coding sequence is TGTGCCAGCAGTTACCGACAGGGCGAGCAGTACTTC. Amino acids: CASSYRQGEQYF.

The chain couples TRBV4-1 to TRBJ2-3, with TRBD2 matching 11 bases. After removal of 5 bases from V and 5 bases from J, the junction contained 9 bases not matched to a gene. Looked up from germline, CDR1 is MGHRA and CDR2 is YSYEKL. This CDR3 has 16 residues. CDR3 amino acids: CASSLVSGGALDTQYF. The CDR3 bases are TGCGCCAGCAGCTTGGTTAGCGGGGGGGCATTAGATACGCAGTATTTT.

J is TRBJ1-4 and V is TRBV28, with D perhaps TRBD1 (5 bases). The CDR3 sequence is 14 residues long. Trimming pared 2 bases from V and 6 bases from J, leaving 10 bases between. Germline V CDR1 and CDR2: MDHEN, SYDVKM. The CDR3 DNA sequence: TGTGCCAGCAGTTTAACAGGAAAATATGAAAAACTGTTTTTT. Translated: CASSLTGKYEKLFF.

The gene calls are TRBV4-1 and TRBJ2-3, with D maybe TRBD1 (5 bases). The CDR3 consists of 16 residues. Trimming removed 4 bases at V and 4 bases at J, with 18 bases between. Germline CDR1 MGHRA, CDR2 YSYEKL. In nucleotides, the CDR3 is TGCGCCAGCAGCCCTCATTCCCCCACAGGAGCAGATACGCAGTATTTT. It yields the protein CASSPHSPTGADTQYF.

J is TRBJ1-6 and V is TRBV6-5, with 9 bases that match TRBD1. Trimming took 6 bases from V and 7 from J; bases not matched to a gene: 7. The CDR3 runs 15 residues. Germline lookup yields CDR1 MNHEY and CDR2 SVGAGI. Here the CDR3 reads CASRSGQGYNSPLHF. DNA for the CDR3: TGTGCCAGCAGGTCGGGACAGGGTTACAATTCACCCCTCCACTTT.

The CDR3 DNA is TGTGCCAGCAGCTTTGCCGCAGCCTCACTTAATCAGCCCCAGCATTTT. Protein sequence: CASSFAAASLNQPQHF. The rearrangement joins TRBV7-8 to TRBJ1-5; D is unresolved. Trimming left V 3 bases short and J 4 bases short, with 16 bases between. CDR1 is SGHVS and CDR2 is FQNEAQ in the germline V gene. CDR3 size: 16 residues.

This clone is classed as medium-sized (0.01 to 0.1%). V is TRBV10-2 and J is TRBJ1-5, with D possibly matching TRBD1 (5 bases). CDR3 size: 16 residues. The V and J ends lost 0 bases and 0 bases respectively, with 9 bases between them. CDR1 is WSHSY and CDR2 is SAAADI in the germline V gene. In DNA form, the CDR3 reads TGCGCCAGCAGTGAGTCGGGGGGGGGTAGCAATCAGCCCCAGCATTTT. Protein: CASSESGGGSNQPQHF.

This clone was found a few times. The CDR3 DNA sequence: TGCAGCGCCGAGGGGTTAGCCAAAAACATTCAGTACTTC. Its translation is CSAEGLAKNIQYF. The genes are TRBV29-1 and TRBJ2-4; D tentatively fits TRBD1 or TRBD2 (5 bases each). The CDR3 has 13 amino acids. Germline CDR1 is SQVTM and CDR2 is ANQGSEA. The V gene lost 7 bases and the J gene lost 0 bases, with 10 bases spanning the gap.

The chain carries TRBV28 and TRBJ2-3; weak D call: TRBD2 (6 bases). V was clipped by 3 bases and J by 4 bases, with 11 bases between them. Germline V gives CDR1 MDHEN, CDR2 SYDVKM. The CDR3 sequence is 14 residues long. As DNA, the CDR3 is TGTGCCAGCAGTTTTGCGGGGAACGCAGATACGCAGTATTTT. Amino acids: CASSFAGNADTQYF.